These 30 T cell receptor beta chains were sequenced from one sample in a study of control samples from healthy donors and cancer patients. Measured with immunoSEQ multiplex PCR; TCRdb has only the in-frame clones, and not every one. This sample yields about 55,000 clones, of which approximately 91% are seen a single time; roughly 3.8% belongs to the top ten. Specimen: blood. These receptors were obtained from a man in his forties or fifties in good health.

CDR3 nucleotide sequence: TGTGCCAGTAGTATGTCGGGAGCCCCGAGAATCAATGAGCAGTTCTTC. This sequence encodes CASSMSGAPRINEQFF. The chain is built from TRBV19 and TRBJ2-1; possible D gene TRBD2, 6 bases. The V gene lost 3 bases and the J gene lost 6 bases, with 18 bases spanning the gap. Germline assignment: CDR1 LNHDA and CDR2 SQIVND (reference sequence). The CDR3 spans 16 residues.

The chain has TRBV29-1 and TRBJ2-1; no clear D. Trimming removed 2 bases from V and 0 bases from J, with 11 bases in between. The CDR3 spans 15 residues. CDR1 is SQVTM and CDR2 is ANQGSEA in the germline V gene. The CDR3 is CSVEPPVGSYNEQFF. CDR3 bases: TGCAGCGTTGAACCCCCCGTGGGCTCCTACAATGAGCAGTTCTTC.

This sequence joins TRBV6-5 and TRBJ1-6, with D maybe TRBD1 (6 bases). This CDR3 has 14 amino acids. Germline V gene lookup returns CDR1 MNHEY and CDR2 SVGAGI. Trimming removed 6 bases at V and 8 bases at J, with 14 bases between. In DNA, the CDR3 is TGTGCCAGCAGCTTTAAGGGGGGAGATTCACCCCTCCACTTT. Translation: CASSFKGGDSPLHF.

This clone came up a few times. The V and J genes are TRBV28 and TRBJ2-6; D is uncertain. V lost 7 bases, J lost 0 bases, and 13 bases lay in between. This CDR3 is built from 16 residues. Germline V CDR1 and CDR2: MDHEN, SYDVKM. The CDR3 DNA reads TGTGCCAGCACGGACCCGTGGGGCTCTGGGGCCAACGTCCTGACTTTC. It yields the protein CASTDPWGSGANVLTF.

V usage is TRBV28 and J usage is TRBJ2-1, with D unclear. V was shortened by 3 bases and J by 7 bases, with 7 bases between the two germline ends. Germline lookup yields CDR1 MDHEN and CDR2 SYDVKM. The CDR3 extends over 12 amino acids. The CDR3 here is CASSFERNEQFF. The CDR3 coding sequence is TGTGCCAGCAGTTTTGAGAGAAATGAGCAGTTCTTC.

The chain employs TRBV5-1 and TRBJ2-7; 9 positions match TRBD1. Germline CDR1 SGHRS, CDR2 YFSETQ. The J segment lost 3 bases and the V segment lost 4 bases, leaving 8 bases of the junction unmatched. The CDR3 totals 15 residues. The CDR3 here is CASSPPGQGGYEQYF. For the CDR3, the DNA is TGCGCCAGCAGCCCCCCGGGACAGGGAGGCTACGAGCAGTACTTC.

This clone was recorded a few times. The chain uses TRBV6-5 and TRBJ1-6, with 7 positions matching TRBD1. Germline V gives CDR1 MNHEY, CDR2 SVGAGI. This CDR3 has 14 amino acids. J was trimmed by 10 bases and V by 2 bases; bases with no gene match: 5. In DNA, the CDR3 is TGTGCCAGCAGTTACACGGGACAGCTGTCACCCCTCCACTTT. Its protein product is CASSYTGQLSPLHF.

The chain combines TRBV7-2 with TRBJ2-3; D remains unclear. The CDR3 runs to 12 residues. Deletions cut 5 bases from V and 2 bases from J, with 5 bases between. The germline V gene has CDR1 SGHTA and CDR2 FQGNSA. CDR3 DNA sequence: TGTGCCAGCAGCGCGTTCACAGATACGCAGTATTTT. Translating it yields CASSAFTDTQYF. The variable domain in full, completed from reference TRBV7-2 and TRBJ2-3, reads GAGVSQSPSNKVTEKGKDVELRCDPISGHTALYWYRQSLGQGLEFLIYFQGNSAPDKSGLPSDRFSAERTGGSVSTLTIQRTQQEDSAVYLCASSAFTDTQYFGPGTRLTVL.

The chain couples TRBV2 to TRBJ1-2, with 9 bases matching TRBD1. The CDR3 totals 13 residues. Per the germline V gene, CDR1 is SNHLY and CDR2 is FYNNEI. Germline trimming cut 1 base from V and 8 bases from J; bases unmatched to any gene: 2. The DNA of the CDR3 is TGTGCCAGCAGTGAAGGGACAGGGGTAGGCTACACCTTC. It specifies CASSEGTGVGYTF.

This clone came up once. The V gene is TRBV7-9, the J gene TRBJ1-6; 8 bases match TRBD1. V lost 4 bases, J lost 4 bases, and 3 bases stayed unmatched. The CDR3 runs 15 residues. Per germline, CDR1 SEHNR and CDR2 FQNEAQ (reference sequence). The DNA for the CDR3 is TGTGCCAGCAGCTCCGGGACAGGTTATAATTCACCCCTCCACTTT. It specifies CASSSGTGYNSPLHF.

The chain couples TRBV5-1 to TRBJ2-3, with a weak D call TRBD1 (5 bases). The germline gives CDR1 SGHRS, CDR2 YFSETQ. V lost 1 base and J 0 bases, leaving 9 bases between the germline ends. CDR3 length: 15 residues. CDR3 in amino acids: CASSLQGTSTDTQYF. The CDR3 DNA is TGCGCCAGCAGCTTGCAGGGTACTAGCACAGATACGCAGTATTTT. The full variable domain, with the rest looked up from reference TRBV5-1 and TRBJ2-3, is KAGVTQTPRYLIKTRGQQVTLSCSPISGHRSVSWYQQTPGQGLQFLFEYFSETQRNKGNFPGRFSGRQFSNSRSEMNVSTLELGDSALYLCASSLQGTSTDTQYFGPGTRLTVL.

The chain employs TRBV9 and TRBJ1-1; tentative D call: TRBD1 (5 bases). This CDR3 region has 14 residues. Trimming took 4 bases from V and 2 from J, leaving 12 bases between them. Germline CDR1 and CDR2: SGDLS and YYNGEE. The CDR3 protein is CASSSMGLNTEAFF. In DNA, the CDR3 is TGTGCCAGCAGCTCTATGGGGCTTAACACTGAAGCTTTCTTT.

The genes are TRBV28 and TRBJ1-1, with TRBD1 identical over 8 bases. The CDR3 length is 15 residues. The V gene end was trimmed by 6 bases and the J gene end by 2 bases; junction bases not matched to a gene: 8. Per germline, CDR1 MDHEN and CDR2 SYDVKM. The CDR3 coding sequence is TGTGCCAGCAGCTCGGGACAGGTGATCAACACTGAAGCTTTCTTT. The encoded protein is CASSSGQVINTEAFF.

The chain couples TRBV10-3 to TRBJ1-1; 7 bases align to TRBD1. This CDR3 has 16 amino acids. Losses at the gene ends were 2 bases for V and 4 bases for J; bases not matched to a gene: 10. CDR1 ENHRY and CDR2 SYGVKD come from the germline V gene. The CDR3 DNA reads as TGTGCCATCAGTGAGGCGACAGGGTTAGGGGGCACTGAAGCTTTCTTT. This codes for CAISEATGLGGTEAFF.

The chain carries TRBV7-2 and TRBJ2-5; TRBD2 is a possible D gene (5 bases). V gave up 5 bases and J gave up 5 bases, with 21 bases separating them. The CDR3 is 16 residues long. Germline V gene lookup returns CDR1 SGHTA and CDR2 FQGNSA. CDR3 loop: CASSPRRAVSGETQYF. The CDR3 DNA sequence: TGTGCCAGCAGCCCTCGGCGGGCCGTCTCTGGGGAGACCCAGTACTTC.

The chain has TRBV28 and TRBJ2-7, with 10 bases aligning to TRBD1. The germline CDR1 and CDR2 sequences are MDHEN and SYDVKM. The CDR3 is 16 amino acids. V shed 1 base, J shed 1 base, and the junction held 4 bases outside the gene matches. CDR3 in DNA: TGTGCCAGCAGTTTATTTCCGGGACAGGGGTCCTACGAGCAGTACTTC. It specifies CASSLFPGQGSYEQYF.

In its sample, this clone was seen a few times. The J gene is TRBJ2-2, the V gene TRBV3-1 (or the pseudogene TRBV3-2), with TRBD2 matching 9 bases. CDR1 LGHDT and CDR2 YNNKEL come from the germline V gene (reference sequence). This CDR3 comprises 14 residues. The ends lost 7 bases at V and 4 bases at J; junction bases unmatched: 4. The CDR3 sequence is CASIRAGGTGELFF. The CDR3 nucleotides are TGTGCCAGCATACGAGCGGGAGGCACCGGGGAGCTGTTTTTT.

This clone was counted a single time. V usage is TRBV5-8 and J usage is TRBJ1-3, with D uncertain. Trimming cost V 2 bases and J 3 bases, with 9 bases left between them. Looked up from germline, CDR1 is SGHTS and CDR2 is YDEGEE. This CDR3 has 14 residues. CDR3 sequence (DNA): TGTGCCAGCAGCTTCGGCAACGGTGGAAACACCATATATTTT. Encoded protein: CASSFGNGGNTIYF.

The rearrangement uses TRBV6-6 and TRBJ1-1; the D is unclear. The CDR3 length is 12 residues. In germline, CDR1 is MNHNY, CDR2 SVGAGI (reference sequence). The germline V and J ends were trimmed by 6 bases and 6 bases, with 11 bases remaining between them. The CDR3 nucleotides are TGTGCCAGCAGCCTCGCTCACCCTGAAGCTTTCTTT. This encodes CASSLAHPEAFF.

The genes are TRBV9 and TRBJ2-7; D may be TRBD1 (6 bases). The CDR3 spans 15 residues. Germline-derived CDR1 and CDR2 are SGDLS and YYNGEE. Trimming left V 4 bases short and J 9 bases short, with 23 bases between. CDR3 amino acids: CASSTTQGDGRAQYF. The CDR3 DNA reads as TGTGCCAGCAGCACCACACAGGGAGACGGTAGGGCGCAGTACTTC.

V is TRBV5-1 and J is TRBJ2-7, with 7 nucleotides matching TRBD2. There are 15 residues in the CDR3. The junction had 5 bases not matched to a gene; V was cut back by 0 bases and J by 2 bases. Germline V gene lookup returns CDR1 SGHRS and CDR2 YFSETQ. The CDR3 DNA sequence: TGCGCCAGCAGCTTGGCGGGGGGAACTACCTACGAGCAGTACTTC. It is translated as CASSLAGGTTYEQYF.

V and J are TRBV19 and TRBJ1-2, with D perhaps matching TRBD1 (5 bases). The germline V gene has CDR1 LNHDA and CDR2 SQIVND (reference sequence). CDR3 length: 14 amino acids. V dropped 6 bases and J dropped 2 bases, with 13 bases sitting between them. The CDR3 is CASSILGVNYGYTF. The CDR3 DNA reads as TGTGCCAGTAGCATTCTAGGGGTCAACTATGGCTACACCTTC.

The chain employs TRBV19 and TRBJ2-5; D not resolved. V gave up 4 bases and J gave up 2 bases, with 8 bases separating them. Germline V gene lookup returns CDR1 LNHDA and CDR2 SQIVND (reference sequence). The CDR3 consists of 13 residues. CDR3 region: CASSRAFQETQYF. CDR3 DNA sequence: TGTGCCAGTAGTAGGGCCTTTCAAGAGACCCAGTACTTC.

The chain carries TRBV25-1 and TRBJ1-1; TRBD1 matches at 8 bases. The CDR3 is 13 amino acids. The ends lost 6 bases at V and 3 bases at J; junction bases unmatched: 3. The germline CDR1 and CDR2 sequences are MGHDK and SYGVNS. In DNA, the CDR3 is TGTGCCAGCAGGGAACAGGGGGACACTGAAGCTTTCTTT. Its protein product is CASREQGDTEAFF.

CDR3 nucleotide sequence: TGTGTCAGAAGCTTAGTCTGGCGGACCGGGGAGCTGTTTTTT. As protein: CVRSLVWRTGELFF. This chain links TRBV7-5 with TRBJ2-2; no check of the table's D call, TRBD2, against the DNA was made. TRBV7-5 is tagged as a pseudogene. The CDR3 spans 14 residues.

This rearrangement joins TRBV25-1 to TRBJ2-1, with D maybe TRBD1 (5 bases). This CDR3 has 17 residues. The V and J ends lost 5 bases and 0 bases respectively, with 17 bases between them. CDR1 MGHDK and CDR2 SYGVNS come from the germline V gene. CDR3 DNA: TGTGCCAGCAGTAGTGACCCAGGGAAAAGCTCCTACAATGAGCAGTTCTTC. As protein: CASSSDPGKSSYNEQFF.

The chain uses TRBV12-3 or TRBV12-4 and TRBJ1-6; 7 nucleotides agree with TRBD1. The CDR3 sequence is 12 residues long. V dropped 6 bases and J dropped 8; count of bases not matched to a gene: 1. Written as DNA, the CDR3 is TGTGCCAGCAGCGGGACAGATTCACCCCTCCACTTT. Its protein product is CASSGTDSPLHF.

This chain links TRBV27 with TRBJ1-4; possible D gene TRBD1, 6 bases. The CDR3 is made up of 15 amino acids. Germline CDR1 MNHEY, CDR2 SMNVEV (reference sequence). V was clipped by 3 bases and J by 2 bases, with 10 bases between them. The CDR3: CASSFSRGTNEKLFF. The DNA of the CDR3 is TGTGCCAGCAGTTTCAGCAGGGGTACTAATGAAAAACTGTTTTTT.

The sample holds one count of this clone. The chain has TRBV27 and TRBJ1-3, with 8 nucleotides matching TRBD1. The CDR3 covers 16 residues. The ends lost 6 bases at V and 0 bases at J; junction bases unmatched: 7. Germline-derived CDR1 and CDR2 are MNHEY and SMNVEV (reference sequence). This CDR3 reads CASSRRQGSSGNTIYF. As DNA, the CDR3 is TGTGCCAGCAGCCGACGACAGGGGTCCTCTGGAAACACCATATATTTT.

This clone occurred once. CDR3 nucleotide sequence: TGTGCCATCAGAGAGGTGGGGAGTCCGATGAACACTGAAGCTTTCTTT. Translation gives CAIREVGSPMNTEAFF. The J gene is TRBJ1-1, the V gene TRBV19, with D uncertain. This CDR3 spans 16 amino acids. Germline values: CDR1 LNHDA, CDR2 SQIVND (reference sequence). V was clipped by 10 bases and J by 0 bases, with 21 bases between them.